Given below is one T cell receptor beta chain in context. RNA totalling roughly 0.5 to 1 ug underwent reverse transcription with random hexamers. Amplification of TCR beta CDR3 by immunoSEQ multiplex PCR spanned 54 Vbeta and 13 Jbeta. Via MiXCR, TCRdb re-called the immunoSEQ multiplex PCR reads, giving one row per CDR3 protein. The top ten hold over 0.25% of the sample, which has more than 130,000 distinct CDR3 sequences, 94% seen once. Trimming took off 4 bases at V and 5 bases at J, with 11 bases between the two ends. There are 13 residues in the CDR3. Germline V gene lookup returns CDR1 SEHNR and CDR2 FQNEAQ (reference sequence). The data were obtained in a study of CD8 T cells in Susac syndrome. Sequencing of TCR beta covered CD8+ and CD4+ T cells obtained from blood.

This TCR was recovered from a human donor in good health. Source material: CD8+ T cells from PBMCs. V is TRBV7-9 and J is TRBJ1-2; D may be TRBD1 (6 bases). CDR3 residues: CASSWSGDYGYTF. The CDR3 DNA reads TGTGCCAGCAGCTGGTCAGGGGATTATGGCTACACCTTC.